This T cell receptor beta chain comes out of a study of blood T cell repertoires in COVID-19. In the study overall: Some COVID-19 samples were acute and others convalescent; all came from the United States, Italy and Spain. The analysed material was cDNA or gDNA that came from T cells, B-cell-depleted T cells, or PBMCs.

Seattle cases were enrolled at active infection and followed longitudinally. Germline V gene sequence: CDR1 SQVTM, CDR2 ANQGSEA. CDR3 length equals 10 residues. V shed 5 bases and J shed 7 bases, with 8 bases lying between them. As handled by the study authors: Amplification of reference gene primers was used by the study to estimate nucleated cell counts. The table came from immunoSEQ multiplex PCR; TCRdb's copy has only in-frame clones and leaves some out. V and J calls and clone size come straight from that table; D and trimming were deduced from the DNA. Here the sample spans about 260,000 clones, about 90% being singletons.

The chain employs TRBV29-1 and TRBJ1-2, with D uncertain. Sequenced input: peripheral blood. The source is a person aged 18-30 years with COVID-19, enrolled during active disease. DNA for the CDR3: TGCAGCGTTTTTGAGGCTGGCTACACCTTC. This gives the protein CSVFEAGYTF.